This T cell receptor (beta chain) came from a study of shared clonotypes between healthy human individuals. The wider study: Sampling drew on donors who were a couple of women and a few men aged 18 to 49.

Genomic DNA of each subset was evenly split across several immunoSEQ plates. TCRdb's table, derived via immunoSEQ multiplex PCR, lists solely in-frame clones and lacks some. The data contain 450,000 to 500,000 clones, around 78% of them seen just once; the ten biggest clones take up 10% to 15%. Germline assignment: CDR1 LGHNA and CDR2 YNFKEQ. This CDR3 comprises 14 residues. The trim removed 4 bases at V and 5 bases at J, leaving 6 bases unmatched. The chain joins TRBV4-2 to TRBJ1-2; 8 bases fit TRBD1. The TCR comes from a woman aged 40 to 55 in good health. Some clones in this sample may be carry-over from other donors' samples. Sample: PBMCs. The CDR3 nucleotides read TGTGCCAGCAGCCGAATAGGGACAGGATATGGCTACACCTTC. Residues: CASSRIGTGYGYTF.